The 28 T cell receptor beta chains listed next were all sequenced from one sample in a study of blood T cell repertoires in COVID-19. Method: immunoSEQ multiplex PCR; TCRdb's copy keeps in-frame clones and lacks some. This sample has about 87,000 clones, with around 75% found just once. The sample taken for sequencing was peripheral blood. The receptor source for this set is a woman aged 45-65 years with acute or convalescent COVID-19.

This chain uses TRBV6-1 with TRBJ2-7, with D perhaps TRBD1 (6 bases). Trimming took off 1 base at V and 6 bases at J, with 10 bases between the two ends. There are 13 residues in the CDR3. Germline V gene data show CDR1 as MNHNS and CDR2 as SASEGT. This chain's CDR3 is CASSEGTGFEQYF. DNA for the CDR3: TGTGCCAGCAGTGAAGGAACAGGGTTCGAGCAGTACTTC.

The CDR3: CASSLAASGGYTDTQYF. As DNA, the CDR3 is TGTGCCAGCAGCTTAGCCGCTAGCGGGGGCTACACAGATACGCAGTATTTT. V and J are TRBV7-2 and TRBJ2-3, with 10 bases that match TRBD2. The trim removed 0 bases at V and 2 bases at J, leaving 5 bases unmatched. CDR1 is SGHTA and CDR2 is FQGNSA in the germline V gene. This CDR3 comprises 17 residues.

This chain connects TRBV7-6 to TRBJ2-2; D call uncertain. Deletions cut 1 base from V and 7 bases from J, with 7 bases between. Germline V gene sequence: CDR1 SGHVS, CDR2 FNYEAQ. This CDR3 has 13 amino acids. CDR3 loop: CASSLDRVGELFF. The CDR3 DNA reads TGTGCCAGCAGCTTAGATCGCGTCGGGGAGCTGTTTTTT.

The chain employs TRBV6-5 and TRBJ2-2, with D tentatively TRBD1 (5 bases). Trimming took off 7 bases at V and 8 bases at J, with 11 bases between the two ends. The germline V gene has CDR1 MNHEY and CDR2 SVGAGI. The length of the CDR3 is 12 residues. The CDR3 bases are TGTGCCAGCACTGGCAGGGTTGGGGAGCTGTTTTTT. It translates to CASTGRVGELFF.

This clone was seen only a few times. The chain combines TRBV6-5 with TRBJ1-5; unclear D gene. CDR3 length: 13 amino acids. The V end was cut by 4 bases, the J end by 4 bases, with 8 bases between. Germline values: CDR1 MNHEY, CDR2 SVGAGI. The CDR3, as DNA: TGTGCCAGCAGTTCGGAGGGTAATCAGCCCCAGCATTTT. It specifies CASSSEGNQPQHF.

The rearrangement links TRBV9 to TRBJ2-5, with 8 bases aligning to TRBD2. The CDR3 sequence is 15 residues long. V shed 7 bases and J 0 bases; nucleotides not matched to a gene: 8. Looked up from germline, CDR1 is SGDLS and CDR2 is YYNGEE. CDR3 residues: CASAYSGAYQETQYF. As DNA, the CDR3 is TGTGCCAGCGCGTATAGCGGGGCCTACCAAGAGACCCAGTACTTC.

The chain links TRBV7-2 to TRBJ2-7; D is possibly TRBD2 (5 bases). The V gene's germline CDR1 is SGHTA and CDR2 FQGNSA. CDR3 length equals 15 residues. V was trimmed by 4 bases and J by 0 bases, leaving 13 bases between them. Here the CDR3 reads CASSSLAVNSYEQYF. For the CDR3, the DNA is TGTGCCAGCAGCTCCCTAGCAGTTAACTCCTACGAGCAGTACTTC.

The rearrangement links TRBV5-4 to TRBJ2-2; D may be TRBD1 (5 bases). Germline V lookup: CDR1 SGHNT, CDR2 YYREEE (reference sequence). Trimming removed 6 bases at V and 4 bases at J, with 16 bases between. The CDR3 has 15 residues. The CDR3 nucleotides are TGTGCCAGCACCGCCGGCAGGGCGGTCACCGGGGAGCTGTTTTTT. Translating it yields CASTAGRAVTGELFF.

The chain carries TRBV2 and TRBJ1-2; D is unresolved. CDR3 length: 13 amino acids. Germline CDR1 and CDR2: SNHLY and FYNNEI. V lost 3 bases and J 4 bases, leaving 9 bases between the germline ends. This CDR3 is CASSETRSYGYTF. The CDR3 coding sequence is TGTGCCAGCAGTGAGACTCGGTCCTATGGCTACACCTTC.

The V gene is TRBV3-1 (or the pseudogene TRBV3-2), the J gene TRBJ2-3, with a weak D call TRBD2 (6 bases). Germline CDR1 and CDR2: LGHDT and YNNKEL (reference sequence). The V gene lost 4 bases and the J gene lost 1 base, with 9 bases spanning the gap. There are 14 residues in the CDR3. The CDR3 loop is CASSPGLRTDTQYF. CDR3 DNA sequence: TGTGCCAGCAGCCCGGGACTCCGCACAGATACGCAGTATTTT.

This clone was picked up one time. The rearrangement links TRBV5-6 to TRBJ2-6; D is unresolved. Trimming cost V 0 bases and J 2 bases, with 9 bases left between them. The CDR3 covers 16 residues. CDR1 and CDR2 from the germline V gene are SGHDT and YYEEEE. CDR3 sequence reads: CASSLDPSAGANVLTF. The CDR3 region has the DNA TGTGCCAGCAGCTTGGACCCCAGTGCTGGGGCCAACGTCCTGACTTTC.

The CDR3 spells CASRRSRTEAFF. DNA of the CDR3: TGTGCCAGCAGACGATCACGGACTGAAGCTTTCTTT. The chain carries TRBV21-1 and TRBJ1-1. TRBV21-1 is annotated as a pseudogene. The CDR3 consists of 12 residues.

J is TRBJ1-4 and V is TRBV5-4; D is unresolved. Trimming took 2 bases from V and 7 from J, leaving 6 bases between them. The CDR3 totals 12 residues. In germline, CDR1 is SGHNT, CDR2 YYREEE (reference sequence). CDR3 nucleotides: TGTGCCAGCAGCTTCGGGTCTGAAAAACTGTTTTTT. This translates into CASSFGSEKLFF.

The chain joins TRBV2 to TRBJ2-4; 8 nucleotides agree with TRBD2. The CDR3 sequence is 13 residues long. Losses at the gene ends were 7 bases for V and 4 bases for J; bases not matched to a gene: 3. Germline-derived CDR1 and CDR2 are SNHLY and FYNNEI. The CDR3, as DNA: TGTGCCAGCATCGGGGGGGCGAAAAACATTCAGTACTTC. Residues: CASIGGAKNIQYF.

V usage is TRBV6-6 and J usage is TRBJ2-5, with 7 bases matching TRBD1. The CDR3 is 14 residues long. The ends lost 4 bases at V and 1 base at J; junction bases unmatched: 3. Germline V gene data show CDR1 as MNHNY and CDR2 as SVGAGI (reference sequence). CDR3 sequence: CASSSTGTQETQYF. In DNA, the CDR3 is TGTGCCAGCAGTTCGACAGGGACCCAAGAGACCCAGTACTTC.

The chain employs TRBV27 and TRBJ1-2; TRBD1 aligns across 8 bases. The V gene end was trimmed by 5 bases and the J gene end by 2 bases; junction bases not matched to a gene: 4. Germline V gene data show CDR1 as MNHEY and CDR2 as SMNVEV (reference sequence). This CDR3 comprises 14 residues. CDR3 coding DNA: TGTGCCAGCAGTGCCAGGGGGCAAAACTATGGCTACACCTTC. It encodes CASSARGQNYGYTF.

V is TRBV6-2 or TRBV6-3 and J is TRBJ2-7, with D tentatively TRBD1 (5 bases). Germline assignment: CDR1 MNHEY and CDR2 SVGEGT. The CDR3 is 12 amino acids. V was shortened by 6 bases and J by 7 bases, with 13 bases between the two germline ends. The CDR3 reads CASSLPYREQYF. In DNA, the CDR3 is TGTGCCAGCAGCTTACCCTACAGGGAGCAGTACTTC.

This clone was recorded a few times. CDR3 region: CASSSPRQGYNEQFF. CDR3 nucleotide sequence: TGTGCCAGCAGCTCCCCCAGACAGGGCTACAATGAGCAGTTCTTC. The chain couples TRBV6-5 to TRBJ2-1, with 7 bases lining up with TRBD1. With 6 bases clipped from V and 3 bases from J, the junction kept 8 bases outside the gene matches. The CDR3 runs 15 residues. Germline loops: CDR1 MNHEY, CDR2 SVGAGI.

This chain joins TRBV19 and TRBJ1-5, with unresolved D. CDR3 length: 16 residues. V dropped 3 bases and J dropped 4 bases, with 16 bases sitting between them. Germline V gives CDR1 LNHDA, CDR2 SQIVND (reference sequence). CDR3 DNA sequence: TGTGCCAGTAGTATGGATAACAGTGAAGTTAATCAGCCCCAGCATTTT. As protein: CASSMDNSEVNQPQHF.

This clone was counted between two and nine times. The rearrangement uses TRBV21-1 and TRBJ2-7; TRBD2 is the table's D call, not checked against the DNA. TRBV21-1 is listed as a pseudogene. The CDR3 contains 18 residues. The CDR3 bases are TGTGCCAGCAGCAAAGGTGGAGGGGCCACAAAATATACCTACGAGCAGTACTTC. Its translation is CASSKGGGATKYTYEQYF.

The CDR3 DNA sequence: TGTGCCAGCAAATTGGACAGGGGCTCCGAGCAGTACTTC. Encoded protein: CASKLDRGSEQYF. This rearrangement joins TRBV2 to TRBJ2-7, with 9 bases matching TRBD1. Per germline, CDR1 SNHLY and CDR2 FYNNEI. Trimming removed 7 bases from V and 6 bases from J; junction bases left unmatched: 7. This CDR3 is built from 13 residues.

The chain recombines TRBV4-1 with TRBJ1-2; 7 bases are a match to TRBD1. V was pared by 3 bases and J by 6 bases, with 4 bases of the junction left unmatched. CDR1 is MGHRA and CDR2 is YSYEKL in the germline V gene. The CDR3 is made up of 13 amino acids. CDR3 amino acids: CASSQAGTDGYTF. The CDR3 DNA is TGCGCCAGCAGCCAGGCCGGGACAGATGGCTACACCTTC.

The chain recombines TRBV4-3 with TRBJ1-5; TRBD1 agrees at 7 bases. This CDR3 is built from 15 residues. Germline lookup yields CDR1 LGHNA and CDR2 YSLEER. The V and J ends lost 3 bases and 2 bases, in that order; junction bases with no gene match: 4. As DNA, the CDR3 is TGCGCCAGCAGCCAGAATACAGGGGGCAATCAGCCCCAGCATTTT. This sequence encodes CASSQNTGGNQPQHF.

This clone has just one count. The chain uses TRBV11-1 and TRBJ2-3, with 9 nucleotides matching TRBD1. Unmatched junction bases numbered 4, after V lost 4 bases and J lost 5 bases. The CDR3 contains 14 residues. Germline CDR1 SGHAT, CDR2 FQDESV (reference sequence). The CDR3 region is CASSSGQGGDTQYF. The CDR3 coding sequence is TGTGCCAGCAGCTCGGGACAGGGAGGAGATACGCAGTATTTT.

There are a few counts of this clone. The chain joins TRBV4-2 to TRBJ2-2; 9 bases map to TRBD2. Per the germline V gene, CDR1 is LGHNA and CDR2 is YNFKEQ. J was trimmed by 3 bases and V by 5 bases; bases with no gene match: 4. This CDR3 is 15 amino acids long. The CDR3 spells CASSGRGGDTGELFF. DNA of the CDR3: TGTGCCAGCAGCGGGCGGGGGGGCGACACCGGGGAGCTGTTTTTT.

The V and J genes are TRBV7-2 and TRBJ1-1; TRBD1 might be the D (6 bases). The germline V and J ends were trimmed by 2 bases and 1 base, with 11 bases remaining between them. CDR1 and CDR2 (germline): SGHTA, FQGNSA. The CDR3 totals 15 residues. The CDR3 protein is CASSLQGSENTEAFF. The CDR3 DNA sequence: TGTGCCAGCAGCTTACAGGGGAGTGAGAACACTGAAGCTTTCTTT.

This clone has only a few counts. This chain uses TRBV4-2 with TRBJ2-1; 9 positions match TRBD2. CDR1 is LGHNA, CDR2 YNFKEQ, per germline. The CDR3 length is 15 residues. V lost 3 bases to trimming and J lost 7 bases; unmatched junction nucleotides: 7. The CDR3, as DNA: TGTGCCAGCAGCCAGGGAACAGCGGGGGGTAATGAGCAGTTCTTC. Encoded protein: CASSQGTAGGNEQFF.

The V call is TRBV19, the J call TRBJ2-1, with D tentatively TRBD2 (5 bases). Germline CDR1 reads LNHDA; CDR2 reads SQIVND (reference sequence). V shed 7 bases and J shed 4 bases, with 17 bases lying between them. The CDR3 runs 15 residues. CDR3 residues: CASTKGPGEYNEQFF. In DNA, the CDR3 is TGTGCCAGTACCAAGGGTCCTGGGGAGTACAATGAGCAGTTCTTC.